Detailed here is one TCR beta chain. Its antigen is undetermined. The CDR3 has 18 amino acids. Trimming took off 1 base at V and 0 bases at J, with 19 bases between the two ends. CDR1 and CDR2 from the germline V gene are LGHDT and YNNKEL (reference sequence). This table comes from immunoSEQ multiplex PCR, and its TCRdb copy is limited to in-frame clones, with some not included. The data contain 95,000 to 150,000 clones, about 89% of them seen just once; the ten biggest clones take up 1.5% to 1.9%. The sample belongs to a study of T cell responses to AZD1222 COVID-19 vaccine. Study-level points and caveats: Sampling that yielded the repertoires occurred only after the peak T cell response. Donors were largely white British and mainly female; clonal diversity was possibly underestimated. A reported finding is that nearly half of spike-specific TCRs target unmutated variant regions. Vaccine-related CD4 TCRs covered spike, predominating at 160-218 and 743-854.

V usage is TRBV3-1 (or the pseudogene TRBV3-2) and J usage is TRBJ2-7; D possibly corresponds to TRBD1 (5 bases). The sample here was peripheral blood, taken on day 0 of AZD1222 vaccination. This sequence was found in an adult in good health. The CDR3 coding sequence is TGTGCCAGCAGCCAAGTCCGCCTCGGACACTTGAGCTCCTACGAGCAGTACTTC. Amino acid sequence: CASSQVRLGHLSSYEQYF.